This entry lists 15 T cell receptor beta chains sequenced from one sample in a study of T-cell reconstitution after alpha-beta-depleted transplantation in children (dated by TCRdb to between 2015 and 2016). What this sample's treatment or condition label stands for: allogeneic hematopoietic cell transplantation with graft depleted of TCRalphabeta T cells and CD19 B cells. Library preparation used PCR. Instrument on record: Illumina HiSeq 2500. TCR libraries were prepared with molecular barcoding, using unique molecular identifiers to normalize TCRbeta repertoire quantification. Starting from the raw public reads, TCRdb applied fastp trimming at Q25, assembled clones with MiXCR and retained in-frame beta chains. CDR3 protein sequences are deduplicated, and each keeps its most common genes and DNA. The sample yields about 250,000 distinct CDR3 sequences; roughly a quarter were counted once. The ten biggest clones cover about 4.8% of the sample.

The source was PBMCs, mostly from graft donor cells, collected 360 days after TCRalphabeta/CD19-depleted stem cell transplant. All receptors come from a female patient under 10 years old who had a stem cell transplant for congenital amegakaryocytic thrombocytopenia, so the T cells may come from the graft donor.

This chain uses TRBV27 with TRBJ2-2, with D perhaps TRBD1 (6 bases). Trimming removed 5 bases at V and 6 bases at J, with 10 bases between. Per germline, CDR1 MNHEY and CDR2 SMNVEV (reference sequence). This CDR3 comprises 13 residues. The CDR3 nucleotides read TGTGCCAGCAGTGAACACAGGGCCGGGGAGCTGTTTTTT. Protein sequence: CASSEHRAGELFF.

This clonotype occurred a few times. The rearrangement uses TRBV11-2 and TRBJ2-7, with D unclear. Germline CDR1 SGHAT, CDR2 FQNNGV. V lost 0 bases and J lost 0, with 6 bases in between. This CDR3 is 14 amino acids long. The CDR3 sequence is CASSLEMDSYEQYF. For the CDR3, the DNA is TGTGCCAGCAGCTTAGAAATGGACTCCTACGAGCAGTACTTC.

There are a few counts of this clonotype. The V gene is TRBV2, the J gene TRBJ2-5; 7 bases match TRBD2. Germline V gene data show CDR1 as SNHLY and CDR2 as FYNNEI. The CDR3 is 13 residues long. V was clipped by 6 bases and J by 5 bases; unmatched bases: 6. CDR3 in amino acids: CASRRDYRETQYF. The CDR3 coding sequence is TGTGCCAGCAGGAGGGACTATAGGGAGACCCAGTACTTC.

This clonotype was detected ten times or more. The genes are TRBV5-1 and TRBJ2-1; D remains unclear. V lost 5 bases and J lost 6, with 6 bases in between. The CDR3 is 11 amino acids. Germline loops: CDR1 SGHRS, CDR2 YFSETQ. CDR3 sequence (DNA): TGCGCCAGCAGTTTTAGCAATGAGCAGTTCTTC. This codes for CASSFSNEQFF.

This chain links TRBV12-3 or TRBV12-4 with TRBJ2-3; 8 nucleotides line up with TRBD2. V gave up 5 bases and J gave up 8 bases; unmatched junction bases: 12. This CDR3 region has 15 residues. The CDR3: CASSQSGSRGGTQYF. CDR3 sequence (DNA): TGTGCCAGCAGTCAGAGCGGGAGCCGGGGGGGTACGCAGTATTTT.

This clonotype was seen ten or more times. The CDR3 DNA is TGTGCCATCAACCCGGGACTCACGAACACTGAAGCTTTCTTT. Translating it yields CAINPGLTNTEAFF. V gene TRBV10-3 combines with J gene TRBJ1-1; a weak D match, TRBD1 (5 bases). This CDR3 contains 14 residues. V was pared by 7 bases and J by 1 base, with 13 bases between. CDR1 and CDR2 from the germline V gene are ENHRY and SYGVKD.

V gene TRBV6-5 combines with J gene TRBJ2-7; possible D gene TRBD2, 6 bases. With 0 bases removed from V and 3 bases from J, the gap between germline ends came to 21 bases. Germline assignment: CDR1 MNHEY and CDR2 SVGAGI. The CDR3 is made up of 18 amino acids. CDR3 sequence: CASSYSTWSVAENYEQYF. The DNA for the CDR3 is TGTGCCAGCAGTTACTCGACTTGGTCGGTAGCGGAGAACTACGAGCAGTACTTC.

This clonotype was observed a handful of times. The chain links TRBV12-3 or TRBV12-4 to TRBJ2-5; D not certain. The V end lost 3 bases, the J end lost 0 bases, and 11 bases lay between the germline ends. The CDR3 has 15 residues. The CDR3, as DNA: TGTGCCAGCAGTTTTGGGTCTCGGAACCAAGAGACCCAGTACTTC. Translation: CASSFGSRNQETQYF.

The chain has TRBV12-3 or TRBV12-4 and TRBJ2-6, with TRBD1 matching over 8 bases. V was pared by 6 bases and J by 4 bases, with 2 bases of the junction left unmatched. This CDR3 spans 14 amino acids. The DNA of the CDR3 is TGTGCCAGCAGCGGACAGGGAGGGGCCAACGTCCTGACTTTC. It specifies CASSGQGGANVLTF.

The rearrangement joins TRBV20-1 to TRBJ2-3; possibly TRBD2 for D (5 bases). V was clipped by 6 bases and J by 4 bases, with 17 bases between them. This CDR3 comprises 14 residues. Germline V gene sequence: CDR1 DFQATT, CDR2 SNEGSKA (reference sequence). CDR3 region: CSARTLVVSDTQYF. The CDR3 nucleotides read TGCAGTGCACGTACACTAGTGGTGTCAGATACGCAGTATTTT.

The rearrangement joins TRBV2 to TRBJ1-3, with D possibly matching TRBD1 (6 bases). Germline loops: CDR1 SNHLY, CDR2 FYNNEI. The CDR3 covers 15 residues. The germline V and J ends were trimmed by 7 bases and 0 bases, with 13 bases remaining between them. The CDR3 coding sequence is TGTGCCAGCATTCCCGGGGACAACTCTGGAAACACCATATATTTT. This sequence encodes CASIPGDNSGNTIYF.

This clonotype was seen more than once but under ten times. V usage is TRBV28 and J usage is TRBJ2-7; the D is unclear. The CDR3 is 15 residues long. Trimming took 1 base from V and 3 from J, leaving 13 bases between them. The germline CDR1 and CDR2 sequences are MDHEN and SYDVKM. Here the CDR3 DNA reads TGTGCCAGCAGTTTATTTGCCCCCCAGAGCTACGAGCAGTACTTC. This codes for CASSLFAPQSYEQYF.

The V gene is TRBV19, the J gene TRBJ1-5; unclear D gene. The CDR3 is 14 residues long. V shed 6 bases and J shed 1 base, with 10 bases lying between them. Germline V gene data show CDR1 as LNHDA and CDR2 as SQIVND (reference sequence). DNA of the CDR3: TGTGCCAGTAGGCCCCGGGGAAGCAATCAGCCCCAGCATTTT. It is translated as CASRPRGSNQPQHF.

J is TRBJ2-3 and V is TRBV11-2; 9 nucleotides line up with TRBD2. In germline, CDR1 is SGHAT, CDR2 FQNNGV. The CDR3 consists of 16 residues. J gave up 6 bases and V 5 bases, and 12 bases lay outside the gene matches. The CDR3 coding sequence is TGTGCCAGCAGCCCACACTTGCGGGGGGGCCCGGATACGCAGTATTTT. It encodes CASSPHLRGGPDTQYF.

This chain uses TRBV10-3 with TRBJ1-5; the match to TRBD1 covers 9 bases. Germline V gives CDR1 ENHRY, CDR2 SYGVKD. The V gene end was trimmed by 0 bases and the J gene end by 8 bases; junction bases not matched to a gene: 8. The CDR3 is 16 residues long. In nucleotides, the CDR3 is TGTGCCATCAGTGAGTCGTATAGACAGGGGGAGAAGCCCCAGCATTTT. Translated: CAISESYRQGEKPQHF.